What follows are 27 T cell receptor beta chains derived from one specimen sequenced in a study of blood T cell repertoires in COVID-19. Produced via immunoSEQ multiplex PCR; TCRdb's table is partial and in-frame only. The sample has about 400,000 clones; around 90% are singletons. Input material: peripheral blood. Receptors were obtained from a man aged 35-49 years with acute or convalescent COVID-19.

The chain joins TRBV27 to TRBJ2-3; D might be TRBD1 (5 bases). The CDR3 extends over 13 amino acids. V was trimmed by 6 bases and J by 0 bases, leaving 7 bases between them. The V gene's germline CDR1 is MNHEY and CDR2 SMNVEV (reference sequence). CDR3 protein: CASRGHSTDTQYF. For the CDR3, the DNA is TGTGCCAGCAGAGGACACAGCACAGATACGCAGTATTTT.

V and J are TRBV30 and TRBJ2-3; TRBD1 might be the D (6 bases). This CDR3 region has 15 residues. Germline assignment: CDR1 GTSNPN and CDR2 SVGIG (reference sequence). The V gene lost 2 bases and the J gene lost 0 bases, with 12 bases spanning the gap. The CDR3 nucleotides read TGTGCCTGGAGTAAGCGACAGGCGAGCACAGATACGCAGTATTTT. This encodes CAWSKRQASTDTQYF.

The genes are TRBV15 and TRBJ1-1; 9 nucleotides align to TRBD1. The CDR3 contains 16 residues. CDR1 and CDR2 from the germline V gene are LNHNV and YYDKDF (reference sequence). V shed 3 bases and J 10 bases; nucleotides not matched to a gene: 15. The chain's CDR3 is CATSSPGTGWAQGAFF. As DNA, the CDR3 is TGTGCCACCAGCAGTCCCGGGACAGGGTGGGCTCAGGGAGCTTTCTTT.

This chain uses TRBV27 with TRBJ2-7, with 7 positions matching TRBD1. The germline V gene encodes CDR1 MNHEY and CDR2 SMNVEV (reference sequence). The CDR3 is 13 residues long. Germline trimming cut 8 bases from V and 6 bases from J; bases unmatched to any gene: 10. CDR3 region: CASGLKTGSEQYF. The CDR3 region has the DNA TGTGCCAGCGGATTAAAGACAGGGTCCGAGCAGTACTTC.

Of note for this clone: The sample has other DNA sequences that encode this CDR3 too. The chain links TRBV29-1 to TRBJ1-1; D unresolved. Trimming stripped 2 bases from V and 0 bases from J, with 7 bases between. Germline V gene data show CDR1 as SQVTM and CDR2 as ANQGSEA. The CDR3 has 13 residues. The CDR3: CSVETAMNTEAFF. CDR3 bases: TGCAGCGTTGAAACAGCAATGAACACTGAAGCTTTCTTT.

This chain connects TRBV25-1 to TRBJ2-3; D call uncertain. CDR1 is MGHDK, CDR2 SYGVNS, per germline. Trimming cost V 4 bases and J 9 bases, with 11 bases left between them. The CDR3 runs to 12 residues. As DNA, the CDR3 is TGTGCCAGCAGTGCCCAGGTGAGAACGCAGTATTTT. As protein: CASSAQVRTQYF.

The CDR3 region is CASSPTGGLNTGELFF. DNA of the CDR3: TGTGCCAGTAGCCCTACAGGGGGCCTCAACACCGGGGAGCTGTTTTTT. The chain employs TRBV19 and TRBJ2-2; 9 bases map to TRBD1. Germline CDR1 reads LNHDA; CDR2 reads SQIVND (reference sequence). Losses at the gene ends were 6 bases for V and 2 bases for J; bases not matched to a gene: 7. CDR3 length equals 16 residues.

The genes are TRBV2 and TRBJ1-2; 9 bases agree with TRBD1. The germline V gene has CDR1 SNHLY and CDR2 FYNNEI. The V segment lost 6 bases and the J segment 4 bases; nucleotides outside the gene matches: 6. This CDR3 comprises 14 residues. DNA of the CDR3: TGTGCCAGCAGGCGGACAGGGGTTGGCTATGGCTACACCTTC. It specifies CASRRTGVGYGYTF.

This clone was observed once. The rearrangement links TRBV7-2 to TRBJ1-5; TRBD1 is a possible D gene (5 bases). The CDR3 is 17 amino acids. Germline-derived CDR1 and CDR2 are SGHTA and FQGNSA. CDR3 coding DNA: TGTCCACAGAGCCTCGACCCCCGGGGGTTGGGCAATCAGCCCCAGCATTTT. It specifies CPQSLDPRGLGNQPQHF. The entire variable domain, with the rest obtained from reference TRBV7-2 and TRBJ1-5, is as follows: GAGVSQSPSNKVTEKGKDVELRCDPISGHTALYWYRQSLGQGLEFLIYFQGNSAPDKSGLPSDRFSAERTGGSVSTLTIQRTQQEDSAVYLCPQSLDPRGLGNQPQHFGDGTRLSIL.

V is TRBV4-1 and J is TRBJ2-1, with 7 bases that match TRBD2. Germline V lookup: CDR1 MGHRA, CDR2 YSYEKL. J was trimmed by 3 bases and V by 4 bases; bases with no gene match: 9. This CDR3 region has 16 residues. The CDR3 DNA is TGCGCCAGCAGCCCGACAAGTCGGGGGGACTACAATGAGCAGTTCTTC. This codes for CASSPTSRGDYNEQFF.

The chain is built from TRBV6-2 or TRBV6-3 and TRBJ1-2; D is unresolved. V lost 2 bases to trimming and J lost 2 bases, with 12 bases between them. The CDR3 contains 15 residues. Germline V gene lookup returns CDR1 MNHEY and CDR2 SVGEGT. CDR3 protein: CASSYLSFTNYGYTF. The CDR3 coding sequence is TGTGCCAGCAGTTACCTAAGCTTCACCAACTATGGCTACACCTTC.

The chain joins TRBV29-1 to TRBJ2-7; no reliable D call. Germline-derived CDR1 and CDR2 are SQVTM and ANQGSEA. V was cut by 3 bases and J by 4 bases, with 7 bases left in between. There are 11 residues in the CDR3. DNA of the CDR3: TGCAGCGTTGATTCGGGTTACGAGCAGTACTTC. This encodes CSVDSGYEQYF.

V usage is TRBV7-2 and J usage is TRBJ1-6, with 8 bases aligning to TRBD1. Germline V gives CDR1 SGHTA, CDR2 FQGNSA. The CDR3 runs 15 residues. V shed 5 bases, J shed 9 bases, and the junction held 9 bases outside the gene matches. CDR3 in DNA: TGTGCCAGCAGCGTCACCGGGACAGGAGGTTCACCCCTCCACTTT. It specifies CASSVTGTGGSPLHF.

V is TRBV19 and J is TRBJ1-5, with 8 nucleotides matching TRBD1. V was clipped by 6 bases and J by 4 bases; unmatched bases: 8. The germline CDR1 and CDR2 sequences are LNHDA and SQIVND (reference sequence). This CDR3 is built from 15 residues. CDR3 DNA: TGTGCCAGTAGAACAGGGGGAGGAGGTAATCAGCCCCAGCATTTT. Its translation is CASRTGGGGNQPQHF.

The chain combines TRBV14 with TRBJ2-7, with TRBD1 matching over 10 bases. Germline V CDR1 and CDR2: SGHDN, FVKESK. The V segment lost 4 bases and the J segment 2 bases; nucleotides outside the gene matches: 8. CDR3 length: 16 amino acids. CDR3 nucleotides: TGTGCCAGCAGCCGCACCCCGGGACAGGGGACCTACGAGCAGTACTTC. Residues: CASSRTPGQGTYEQYF.

The rearrangement joins TRBV10-3 to TRBJ2-5; D is possibly TRBD1 (6 bases). This CDR3 has 14 residues. CDR1 ENHRY and CDR2 SYGVKD come from the germline V gene. Trimming cost V 8 bases and J 3 bases, with 16 bases left between them. The CDR3 region is CAIGDRIDKETQYF. For the CDR3, the DNA is TGTGCCATCGGAGACAGGATAGACAAAGAGACCCAGTACTTC.

The rearrangement uses TRBV18 and TRBJ1-2; unclear D gene. CDR1 and CDR2 from the germline V gene are KGHSH and LQKENI. The V end lost 3 bases, the J end lost 8 bases, and 16 bases lay between the germline ends. This CDR3 region has 14 residues. CDR3 region: CASSPDLASGGYTF. As DNA, the CDR3 is TGTGCCAGCTCACCTGACTTAGCCTCGGGGGGCTACACCTTC.

This chain connects TRBV11-2 to TRBJ2-1; TRBD2 matches 9 bases. CDR1 and CDR2 (germline): SGHAT, FQNNGV. The CDR3 totals 13 residues. With V trimmed by 2 bases and J by 9 bases, 2 bases remained unmatched. The CDR3 DNA reads TGTGCCAGCAGCTTAACGCGGGAGGGTGAGCAGTTCTTC. It encodes CASSLTREGEQFF.

The rearrangement joins TRBV12-3 or TRBV12-4 to TRBJ2-1; D remains unclear. V lost 5 bases, J lost 4 bases, and 6 bases lay in between. This CDR3 region has 12 residues. The CDR3 protein is CASSLAYNEQFF. The CDR3 region has the DNA TGTGCCAGCAGTCTTGCGTACAATGAGCAGTTCTTC.

The V call is TRBV6-5, the J call TRBJ1-5; no firm D call. V lost 0 bases and J lost 2, with 11 bases in between. This CDR3 comprises 16 residues. Germline loops: CDR1 MNHEY, CDR2 SVGAGI. The CDR3 coding sequence is TGTGCCAGCAGTTACTCCCCGCCAGTGGGCAATCAGCCCCAGCATTTT. This encodes CASSYSPPVGNQPQHF.

CDR3 DNA sequence: TGTGCCAACTCCCTAGCAAGCACAGATACGCAGTATTTT. Translating it yields CANSLASTDTQYF. The chain joins TRBV6-6 to TRBJ2-3; maybe TRBD2 (5 bases). Trimming stripped 10 bases from V and 0 bases from J, with 11 bases between. The CDR3 runs to 13 residues. The V gene's germline CDR1 is MNHNY and CDR2 SVGAGI (reference sequence).

In this sample, this clone turned up once. The V gene is TRBV6-4, the J gene TRBJ2-2; 8 bases are shared with TRBD1. V dropped 4 bases and J dropped 4; count of bases not matched to a gene: 2. Germline assignment: CDR1 MRHNA and CDR2 SNTAGT. There are 14 residues in the CDR3. DNA of the CDR3: TGTGCCAGCAGTGGACAGGGGAGCACCGGGGAGCTGTTTTTT. This codes for CASSGQGSTGELFF.

The chain employs TRBV13 and TRBJ2-3; D gene uncertain. The CDR3 has 16 amino acids. Trimming removed 5 bases at V and 3 bases at J, with 18 bases between. CDR1 is PRHDT and CDR2 is FYEKMQ in the germline V gene (reference sequence). CDR3: CASSGRWPVRTDTQYF. CDR3 nucleotide sequence: TGTGCCAGCAGCGGGCGTTGGCCGGTCAGGACAGATACGCAGTATTTT. The whole variable domain, remainder taken from reference TRBV13 and TRBJ2-3, is AAGVIQSPRHLIKEKRETATLKCYPIPRHDTVYWYQQGPGQDPQFLISFYEKMQSDKGSIPDRFSAQQFSDYHSELNMSSLELGDSALYFCASSGRWPVRTDTQYFGPGTRLTVL.

The V and J genes are TRBV10-3 and TRBJ2-7; 8 bases are a match to TRBD1. The trim removed 6 bases at V and 7 bases at J, leaving 5 bases unmatched. This CDR3 is 12 amino acids long. Germline CDR1 reads ENHRY; CDR2 reads SYGVKD. CDR3 DNA: TGTGCCATCAGGGACAGGGTTCAAGAGCAGTACTTC. It yields the protein CAIRDRVQEQYF.

The chain has TRBV30 and TRBJ1-3, with TRBD1 identical over 7 bases. CDR3 length: 16 residues. The germline V gene encodes CDR1 GTSNPN and CDR2 SVGIG (reference sequence). Losses at the gene ends were 4 bases for V and 0 bases for J; bases not matched to a gene: 9. For the CDR3, the DNA is TGTGCCTGGACCCAGGGACAGTCTCCCTCTGGAAACACCATATATTTT. Translation gives CAWTQGQSPSGNTIYF.

The chain carries TRBV3-1 (or the pseudogene TRBV3-2) and TRBJ2-5, with TRBD2 as a possible D gene (6 bases). CDR3 length: 16 residues. Deletions cut 3 bases from V and 5 bases from J, with 19 bases between. The germline gives CDR1 LGHDT, CDR2 YNNKEL (reference sequence). The CDR3 coding sequence is TGTGCCAGCAGCCAGGCTCGAGGAGGAGGGAAGGAGACCCAGTACTTC. Residues: CASSQARGGGKETQYF.

This clone was detected only once. This chain connects TRBV5-1 to TRBJ2-5, with TRBD1 identical over 8 bases. The CDR3 extends over 17 amino acids. Per the germline V gene, CDR1 is SGHRS and CDR2 is YFSETQ. With V trimmed by 0 bases and J by 1 base, 8 bases remained unmatched. CDR3 DNA: TGCGCCAGCAGCTTGGTCTCAGGGGGCGGGCTCCAAGAGACCCAGTACTTC. Amino acid sequence: CASSLVSGGGLQETQYF.